The clone carrying this T cell receptor (beta chain) was seen a single time. What it recognizes is unknown. Profiled with immunoSEQ multiplex PCR; TCRdb holds only in-frame clones, not every one. The sample includes some 2,100,000 clones, 90% to 97% of them seen just once. This sample is part of a study of shared clonotypes between healthy human individuals. About the study: Three plates each covered CD4 naive and memory; CD8 naive two, CD8 memory one. Regarding the study as a whole: Generally, estimated richness proved larger in naive subsets than it did in memory subsets.

There were no recent acute infections or vaccinations among the donors, who were healthy HIV-negative adults. The donor cohort consisted entirely of Caucasian adults residing in Nashville, Tennessee. The sequencing input was naive CD4+ T cells sorted from blood. The subset: CD45RA+ positively selected. The TCR originated in a man younger than 30 in good health.

CDR3 sequence (DNA): TGCGCCAGCAGCTTCGAGGGGTCGGCTAATGAAAAACTGTTTTTT. Protein: CASSFEGSANEKLFF. This sequence joins TRBV5-1 and TRBJ1-4; possible D gene TRBD1, 5 bases. This CDR3 spans 15 amino acids. The germline CDR1 and CDR2 sequences are SGHRS and YFSETQ. Trimming took off 2 bases at V and 3 bases at J, with 11 bases between the two ends.